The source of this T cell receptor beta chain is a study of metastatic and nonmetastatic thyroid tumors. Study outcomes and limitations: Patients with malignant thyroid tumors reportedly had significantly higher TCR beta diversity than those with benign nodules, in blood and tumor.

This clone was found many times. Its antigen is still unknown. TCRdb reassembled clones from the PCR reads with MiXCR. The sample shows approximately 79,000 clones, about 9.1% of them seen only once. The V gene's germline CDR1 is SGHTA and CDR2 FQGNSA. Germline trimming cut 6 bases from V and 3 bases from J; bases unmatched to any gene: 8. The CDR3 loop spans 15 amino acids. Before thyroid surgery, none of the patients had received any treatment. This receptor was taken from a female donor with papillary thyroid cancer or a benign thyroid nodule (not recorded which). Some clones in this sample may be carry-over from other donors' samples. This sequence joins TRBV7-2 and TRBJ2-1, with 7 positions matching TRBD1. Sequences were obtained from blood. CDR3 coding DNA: TGTGCCAGCAGACAAACCCGGGACAGCTACAATGAGCAGTTCTTC. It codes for CASRQTRDSYNEQFF.